These 32 T cell receptor beta chains were sequenced from one sample in a study of T cells in women clearing cervical HPV infection. Produced via immunoSEQ multiplex PCR; TCRdb's table is partial and in-frame only. The table lists approximately 21,000 clones. Sequenced: blood buffy coat. The receptors were sampled from a woman aged 18-70 years with a cervical HPV16 infection that either progressed to CIN3+ or cleared (not recorded which).

A word on this clone: The CDR3 end is not reached by the read, which stops 3 residues before it; the germline J gene fills it in. The chain joins TRBV19 to TRBJ2-5; 14 bases match TRBD2. Germline CDR1 is LNHDA and CDR2 is SQIVND (reference sequence). The CDR3 is 15 amino acids. V was pared by 3 bases and J by 5 bases, with 2 bases of the junction left unmatched. This CDR3 reads CASSMGLAGVETQYF. CDR3 DNA, as far as it was read: TGTGCCAGTAGTATGGGACTAGCGGGGGTCGAGACC.

As concerns this clone: Sequencing ends 3 residues short of the CDR3 end; the germline J gene provides the rest. J is TRBJ2-7 and V is TRBV14; weak D call: TRBD1 (6 bases). Trimming stripped 0 bases from V and 4 bases from J, with 10 bases between. The CDR3 loop spans 14 amino acids. Germline CDR1 and CDR2: SGHDN and FVKESK. The CDR3 is CASSQDQGFYEQYF. The part of the CDR3 DNA that was read is TGTGCCAGCAGCCAAGACCAGGGGTTTTACGAG.

In the case of this clone: The CDR3 end lies 3 residues beyond the end of the read and is filled in from the germline J gene. J is TRBJ2-3 and V is TRBV20-1, with D unresolved. V lost 0 bases to trimming and J lost 0 bases, with 10 bases between them. The CDR3 is 15 residues long. Germline assignment: CDR1 DFQATT and CDR2 SNEGSKA (reference sequence). The covered CDR3 bases are TGCAGTGCTAGAGAGGCACGACATAGCACAGATACG. It yields the protein CSAREARHSTDT. The entire CDR3 protein reads CSAREARHSTDTQYF.

Details on this clone: The CDR3 is cut off 3 residues early in the read; its end comes from the germline J gene. This chain joins TRBV11-2 and TRBJ2-3; no clear D. Germline lookup yields CDR1 SGHAT and CDR2 FQNNGV. This CDR3 is 13 amino acids long. V was clipped by 1 base and J by 4 bases, with 6 bases between them. Incomplete CDR3 DNA: TGTGCCAGCAGCTTAGTCCCCTCAGATACG. It is translated as CASSLVPSDT. The CDR3 reads in full as CASSLVPSDTQYF.

As regards this clone: The CDR3 goes on 3 residues after the read ends, and that part is filled in from the germline J gene. This sequence joins TRBV4-1 and TRBJ2-7; 12 bases fit TRBD1. CDR3 length: 15 amino acids. V was pared by 3 bases and J by 5 bases, with 5 bases of the junction left unmatched. Germline CDR1 is MGHRA and CDR2 is YSYEKL. The CDR3 sequence: CASSQEGQGAHEQYF. Partial CDR3 DNA: TGCGCCAGCAGCCAGGAGGGACAGGGGGCCCACGAG.

With respect to this clone: The read falls 3 residues short of the CDR3 end, and the missing part is taken from the germline J gene. The V and J genes are TRBV7-2 and TRBJ1-2; a weak D match, TRBD1 (5 bases). Trimming stripped 5 bases from V and 5 bases from J, with 18 bases between. Germline V lookup: CDR1 SGHTA, CDR2 FQGNSA. There are 15 residues in the CDR3. The CDR3 is CASSQIDRRSYGYTF. The DNA read from the CDR3 is TGTGCCAGCAGCCAAATAGACAGACGGAGTTATGGC.

As for this clone: The read finishes 3 residues shy of the CDR3 end, and the germline J gene is used to complete it. V is TRBV7-6 and J is TRBJ2-3; D is possibly TRBD2 (6 bases). The CDR3 contains 15 residues. Germline lookup yields CDR1 SGHVS and CDR2 FNYEAQ. The V end was cut by 2 bases, the J end by 1 base, with 10 bases between. The sequenced CDR3 bases are TGTGCCAGCAGCTTACAAATAGCGGGCACAGATACG. It codes for CASSLQIAGTDT. The entire CDR3 protein is CASSLQIAGTDTQYF.

As to this clone: The read finishes 3 residues shy of the CDR3 end, and the germline J gene is used to complete it. J is TRBJ2-7 and V is TRBV10-3; 11 positions match TRBD2. Germline V gives CDR1 ENHRY, CDR2 SYGVKD. This CDR3 spans 16 amino acids. Trimming at V came to 3 bases and at J to 2 bases, leaving 6 bases not matched to a gene. Incomplete CDR3 DNA: TGTGCCATCAGTGAATTAGCGGGGGGGCTAACCTACGAG. Translation gives CAISELAGGLTYE. The whole CDR3 region reads CAISELAGGLTYEQYF.

Comments on this clone: The read falls 3 residues short of the CDR3 end, and the missing part is taken from the germline J gene. The V and J genes are TRBV18 and TRBJ1-1; D gene unclear. Germline V lookup: CDR1 KGHSH, CDR2 LQKENI. This CDR3 comprises 18 residues. The CDR3 DNA, read in part, is TGTGCCAGCTCACCGTCCACTAGCGGGAGAGTCTTTTTAGATACG. It yields the protein CASSPSTSGRVFLDT. The whole CDR3 region reads CASSPSTSGRVFLDTAFF.

In regard to this clone: The read ends 3 residues shy of where the CDR3 ends; the end is completed using the germline J gene. The rearrangement links TRBV20-1 to TRBJ2-7; TRBD2 agrees at 9 bases. The germline CDR1 and CDR2 sequences are DFQATT and SNEGSKA (reference sequence). Losses at the gene ends were 0 bases for V and 3 bases for J; bases not matched to a gene: 9. There are 16 residues in the CDR3. The part of the CDR3 DNA that was read is TGCAGTGCTAGAGATTTAGCGGGAGTTTCCGTCTACGAG. It codes for CSARDLAGVSVYE. The full CDR3 reads CSARDLAGVSVYEQYF.

Regarding this clone: Read coverage stops 3 residues before the CDR3 terminus; the germline J gene supplies the remainder. The rearrangement joins TRBV20-1 to TRBJ2-7; D might be TRBD1 (5 bases). The CDR3 runs 13 residues. With 5 bases removed from V and 0 bases from J, the gap between germline ends came to 11 bases. Germline V lookup: CDR1 DFQATT, CDR2 SNEGSKA (reference sequence). CDR3 region: CSADDSGSYEQYF. The part of the CDR3 DNA that was read is TGCAGTGCTGATGACAGTGGCTCCTACGAG.

As for this clone: With the read ending 3 residues before the CDR3 end, the germline J gene is used to fill in that end. The J gene is TRBJ2-1, the V gene TRBV20-1, with 8 bases identical to TRBD2. Germline trimming cut 1 base from V and 8 bases from J; bases unmatched to any gene: 13. This CDR3 is 16 amino acids long. The germline CDR1 and CDR2 sequences are DFQATT and SNEGSKA (reference sequence). The CDR3 region is CSARGSRAGVSDEQFF. Partial CDR3 DNA: TGCAGTGCTAGAGGAAGTCGAGCGGGAGTGTCGGATGAG.

With respect to this clone: The sequenced fragment ends 3 residues before the CDR3 boundary, so the rest is inferred from the germline J gene. The chain combines TRBV2 with TRBJ2-1, with 9 bases that match TRBD2. Trimming cost V 7 bases and J 6 bases; bases outside gene matches: 13. This CDR3 region has 16 residues. Per germline, CDR1 SNHLY and CDR2 FYNNEI. CDR3 sequence: CASTQSLAGGSNEQFF. The sequenced part of the CDR3 DNA is TGTGCCAGCACTCAAAGTCTGGCGGGGGGGTCCAATGAG.

A word on this clone: The read finishes 3 residues shy of the CDR3 end, and the germline J gene is used to complete it. This chain links TRBV28 with TRBJ1-6; 7 bases align to TRBD1. CDR3 length: 12 residues. The V gene's germline CDR1 is MDHEN and CDR2 SYDVKM. V trimming: 3 bases; J trimming: 11 bases; junction bases outside the gene matches: 1. Incomplete CDR3 DNA: TGTGCCAGCAGTTTCAGGGGGACACCC. It translates to CASSFRGTP. The full CDR3 sequence reads CASSFRGTPLHF.

Worth noting for this clone: The CDR3 end falls 3 residues outside the read, so it is completed with the germline J gene. The genes are TRBV19 and TRBJ2-7; the D is unclear. V was clipped by 5 bases and J by 1 base, with 12 bases between them. The CDR3 sequence is 14 residues long. The germline gives CDR1 LNHDA, CDR2 SQIVND (reference sequence). The sequenced CDR3 bases are TGTGCCAGTAGTCCGCTGACACCATCCTACGAG. It codes for CASSPLTPSYE. The full CDR3 protein is CASSPLTPSYEQYF.

Comment on this clone: The read terminates 3 residues before the CDR3 end, so the remaining end is supplied by the germline J gene. This chain connects TRBV5-1 to TRBJ2-5; 7 bases are shared with TRBD2. The CDR3 has 14 residues. Looked up from germline, CDR1 is SGHRS and CDR2 is YFSETQ. V lost 4 bases and J lost 5; bases outside the gene matches: 8. The CDR3 sequence: CASSPLADTETQYF. CDR3 bases read: TGCGCCAGCAGCCCGCTAGCGGACACGGAGACC. Variable domain in full (rest from reference TRBV5-1 and TRBJ2-5): KAGVTQTPRYLIKTRGQQVTLSCSPISGHRSVSWYQQTPGQGLQFLFEYFSETQRNKGNFPGRFSGRQFSNSRSEMNVSTLELGDSALYLCASSPLADTETQYFGPGTRLLVL.

Details on this clone: Sequencing ends 3 residues short of the CDR3 end; the germline J gene provides the rest. The sample has other DNA sequences that encode this CDR3 too. This chain joins TRBV19 and TRBJ1-2; 7 nucleotides align to TRBD1. This CDR3 is 15 amino acids long. V gave up 4 bases and J gave up 5 bases; unmatched junction bases: 10. Looked up from germline, CDR1 is LNHDA and CDR2 is SQIVND (reference sequence). The sequenced part of the CDR3 DNA is TGTGCCAGTAGTAATGACAGGGATAGAGTTTATGGC. Its translation is CASSNDRDRVYG. The entire CDR3 protein is CASSNDRDRVYGYTF.

As concerns this clone: The read falls 3 residues short of the CDR3 end, and the missing part is taken from the germline J gene. V gene TRBV29-1 combines with J gene TRBJ2-3; tentatively, D is TRBD2 (6 bases). The V end lost 1 base, the J end lost 0 bases, and 8 bases lay between the germline ends. CDR1 and CDR2 from the germline V gene are SQVTM and ANQGSEA. The CDR3 totals 14 residues. The covered CDR3 bases are TGCAGCGTTGAAGGACGGGGGAGCACAGATACG. Its translation is CSVEGRGSTDT. The full-length CDR3 reads as CSVEGRGSTDTQYF.

Regarding this clone: The read falls 3 residues short of the CDR3 end, and the missing part is taken from the germline J gene. The chain has TRBV30 and TRBJ2-7; 7 positions agree with TRBD1. V gave up 5 bases and J gave up 2 bases; unmatched junction bases: 6. The CDR3 extends over 13 amino acids. The V gene's germline CDR1 is GTSNPN and CDR2 SVGIG (reference sequence). The CDR3 is CAWVRDRPYEQYF. The sequenced CDR3 bases are TGTGCCTGGGTAAGGGACAGACCCTACGAG.

Details on this clone: Sequencing ends 3 residues short of the CDR3 end; the germline J gene provides the rest. V usage is TRBV11-3 and J usage is TRBJ2-7; TRBD2 might be the D (6 bases). V lost 1 base and J lost 2, with 9 bases in between. Germline values: CDR1 SGHNT, CDR2 YENEEA. The CDR3 runs to 14 residues. CDR3 region: CASSLVSGPYEQYF. The CDR3 bases that were read are TGTGCCAGCAGCTTAGTCAGCGGGCCCTACGAG.

With regard to this clone: The CDR3 goes on 3 residues after the read ends, and that part is filled in from the germline J gene. The chain recombines TRBV30 with TRBJ1-2; D perhaps matches TRBD1 (5 bases). This CDR3 has 12 amino acids. Germline V gives CDR1 GTSNPN, CDR2 SVGIG (reference sequence). The CDR3 DNA, read in part, is TGTGCCTTGCAGGACACCTCCTACGAC. Its translation is CALQDTSYD. The CDR3 reads in full as CALQDTSYDYTF. Filled out from reference TRBV30 and TRBJ1-2, the complete variable domain reads SQTIHQWPATLVQPVGSPLSLECTVEGTSNPNLYWYRQAAGRGLQLLFYSVGIGQISSEVPQNLSASRPQDRQFILSSKKLLLSDSGFYLCALQDTSYDYTFGSGTRLTVV.

For this clone: Read coverage stops 3 residues before the CDR3 terminus; the germline J gene supplies the remainder. The chain is built from TRBV19 and TRBJ2-1; maybe TRBD2 (6 bases). Looked up from germline, CDR1 is LNHDA and CDR2 is SQIVND (reference sequence). The CDR3 has 17 amino acids. V gave up 1 base and J gave up 5 bases, with 18 bases separating them. The CDR3 sequence: CASSIVLGWGLNNEQFF. CDR3 DNA, as far as it was read: TGTGCCAGTAGTATAGTTTTGGGTTGGGGACTTAACAATGAG.

Notes on this clone: Sequencing ends 3 residues short of the CDR3 end; the germline J gene provides the rest. V usage is TRBV20-1 and J usage is TRBJ1-1; 7 positions agree with TRBD1. The CDR3 extends over 14 amino acids. The trim removed 4 bases at V and 5 bases at J, leaving 10 bases unmatched. Germline CDR1 and CDR2: DFQATT and SNEGSKA (reference sequence). The part of the CDR3 DNA that was read is TGCAGTGCTAAGGGGTGGGCAGGGGGGACTGAA. It codes for CSAKGWAGGTE. The full CDR3 is CSAKGWAGGTEAFF.

With regard to this clone: The read halts 3 residues ahead of the CDR3 end, with the missing end drawn from the germline J gene. This sequence joins TRBV15 and TRBJ2-7; no clear D gene. The CDR3 length is 13 residues. V dropped 2 bases and J dropped 5 bases, with 10 bases sitting between them. Germline assignment: CDR1 LNHNV and CDR2 YYDKDF (reference sequence). CDR3 loop: CATSRPSTNEQYF. The DNA read from the CDR3 is TGTGCCACCAGCAGACCCTCTACGAACGAG.

Notes on this clone: From the germline J gene comes the end of the CDR3, since the read stops 3 residues before it. The chain recombines TRBV2 with TRBJ1-1; 8 bases align to TRBD1. CDR1 and CDR2 from the germline V gene are SNHLY and FYNNEI. J was trimmed by 4 bases and V by 5 bases; bases with no gene match: 6. This CDR3 has 14 residues. CDR3 sequence: CASSRSTGGTEAFF. CDR3 bases read: TGTGCCAGCAGTCGATCCACAGGGGGCACTGAA.

Concerning this clone: Sequencing ends 3 residues short of the CDR3 end; the germline J gene provides the rest. J is TRBJ2-3 and V is TRBV5-1, with TRBD1 matching over 8 bases. CDR3 size: 15 residues. Germline-derived CDR1 and CDR2 are SGHRS and YFSETQ. With 3 bases clipped from V and 4 bases from J, the junction kept 7 bases outside the gene matches. The CDR3 loop is CASSSGQGAADTQYF. CDR3 bases read: TGCGCCAGCAGCTCCGGACAGGGTGCCGCAGATACG.

As to this clone: The read gets to within 3 residues of the CDR3 end, and the germline J gene fills in the rest. The chain links TRBV19 to TRBJ2-1; TRBD1 is a possible D gene (6 bases). Germline V gene data show CDR1 as LNHDA and CDR2 as SQIVND (reference sequence). V shed 4 bases and J shed 0 bases, with 13 bases lying between them. The CDR3 runs 16 residues. This chain's CDR3 is CASSSPDSSSYNEQFF. The CDR3 DNA, read in part, is TGTGCCAGTAGTAGTCCGGACAGTAGCTCCTACAATGAG.

Comments on this clone: The read comes to an end 3 residues before the CDR3 does, leaving the germline J gene to fill in the end. This sequence joins TRBV4-1 and TRBJ2-3; D might be TRBD2 (5 bases). The CDR3 runs to 16 residues. V lost 2 bases, J lost 7 bases, and 19 bases lay in between. The germline V gene has CDR1 MGHRA and CDR2 YSYEKL. The CDR3 spells CASSQMRLPGLYTQYF. The covered CDR3 bases are TGCGCCAGCAGCCAAATGAGACTACCAGGACTTTATACG.

A word on this clone: The DNA ends 3 residues before the CDR3 does, and the rest of the CDR3 is filled in from the germline J gene. This chain links TRBV19 with TRBJ1-5, with a tentative D call TRBD1 (6 bases). The germline gives CDR1 LNHDA, CDR2 SQIVND (reference sequence). Trimming removed 7 bases at V and 6 bases at J, with 10 bases between. The CDR3 has 12 residues. CDR3 DNA (partial): TGTGCCAGTATGGACAGTTTTCAGCCC. This codes for CASMDSFQP. The full CDR3 protein is CASMDSFQPQHF.

By frequency, this clone registers medium-sized. The sequence runs out 3 residues before the end of the CDR3; the remainder is reconstructed from the germline J gene. This chain uses TRBV7-6 with TRBJ2-1; TRBD1 agrees at 7 bases. The length of the CDR3 is 14 residues. Germline CDR1 SGHVS, CDR2 FNYEAQ. V gave up 5 bases and J gave up 2 bases; unmatched junction bases: 3. CDR3 DNA (partial): TGTGCCAGCAGCCCAGGACAGGCCTACAATGAG. Its protein product is CASSPGQAYNE. The full CDR3 protein is CASSPGQAYNEQFF. The full variable domain, completed using reference TRBV7-6 and TRBJ2-1, is GAGVSQSPRYKVTKRGQDVALRCDPISGHVSLYWYRQALGQGPEFLTYFNYEAQQDKSGLPNDRFSAERPEGSISTLTIQRTEQRDSAMYRCASSPGQAYNEQFFGPGTRLTVL.

A remark on this clone: The DNA ends 3 residues before the CDR3 does, and the rest of the CDR3 is filled in from the germline J gene. The chain recombines TRBV10-3 with TRBJ1-4, with D perhaps TRBD1 (6 bases). Germline-derived CDR1 and CDR2 are ENHRY and SYGVKD. CDR3 length: 15 amino acids. Deletions cut 0 bases from V and 8 bases from J, with 13 bases between. CDR3 DNA, as far as it was read: TGTGCCATCAGTGAGTCGCAGGGGCTAGACGAAAAA. Translation: CAISESQGLDEK. The whole CDR3 region reads CAISESQGLDEKLFF.

Details on this clone: Read data end 3 residues before the CDR3 end; the end is taken from the germline J gene. The rearrangement joins TRBV10-1 to TRBJ2-7, with D possibly being TRBD2 (5 bases). Deletions cut 0 bases from V and 2 bases from J, with 23 bases between. CDR1 and CDR2 (germline): WNHNN, SYGVQD (reference sequence). CDR3 length equals 19 residues. CDR3 sequence reads: CASSESLDLGPQKPYEQYF. Incomplete CDR3 DNA: TGCGCCAGCAGTGAGTCCCTGGACTTAGGTCCACAAAAACCCTACGAG.